Listed here is a single T cell receptor beta chain. This record belongs to a study of blood T cell repertoires in COVID-19. Study-wide context: Acute and convalescent COVID-19 specimens originated in the United States, Italy and Spain. The analysed material was cDNA or gDNA that came from T cells, B-cell-depleted T cells, or PBMCs.

The assay was immunoSEQ multiplex PCR, and TCRdb's table has in-frame clones only and misses some. Among about 35,000 clones listed, more than 70% were seen once. CDR3 length: 14 residues. Germline loops: CDR1 LGHDT, CDR2 YNNKEL (reference sequence). The ends lost 4 bases at V and 4 bases at J; junction bases unmatched: 3. V is TRBV3-1 (or the pseudogene TRBV3-2) and J is TRBJ1-3; the match to TRBD1 covers 8 bases. Sequenced input: peripheral blood. This clonotype originated in a man between 60 and 70 years old with active or convalescent COVID-19. The CDR3 loop reads CASSPWTGGNTIYF. The DNA of the CDR3 is TGTGCCAGCAGCCCCTGGACAGGGGGAAACACCATATATTTT.